This TCR beta chain was retrieved from a study of patients and donors after allogeneic stem cell transplantation. TCRdb ran MiXCR on the RT-PCR reads and lists one entry per CDR3 protein. The sample records almost 90,000 distinct CDR3 sequences, 5% being singletons. CDR3 length: 16 amino acids. The junction had 4 bases not matched to a gene; V was cut back by 6 bases and J by 0 bases. Per the germline V gene, CDR1 is SGHTA and CDR2 is FQGTGA. This clonotype was seen at least ten times. Source material: blood, either unsorted or a sorted T cell fraction (not recorded which). The chain employs TRBV7-3 and TRBJ2-2; TRBD2 matches at 10 bases. The source is a human donor who was either an allogeneic HSCT recipient or a stem cell or donor lymphocyte infusion donor (not recorded which). It is not recorded whose cells these are; they may come from a transplant donor. CDR3 coding DNA: TGTGCCAGCAGTCTCACTAGCGGGGCGAACACCGGGGAGCTGTTTTTT. Its protein product is CASSLTSGANTGELFF.